This TCR beta chain was captured by sequencing in a study of shared clonotypes between healthy human individuals. Notes on the study in general: Depth was large, yet rarefaction showed that sorted-subset sequencing was incomplete. In general, naive subsets displayed greater estimated richness than memory subsets did.

Sequenced by immunoSEQ multiplex PCR; TCRdb stores in-frame clones only, minus some. The sample consists of under 2,500,000 clones, 90% to 96% of them appearing once. This CDR3 region has 13 residues. Germline V CDR1 and CDR2: MNHNS, SASEGT. V shed 8 bases and J shed 3 bases, with 14 bases lying between them. A note on this clone: Its antigen is unidentified.

Sequencing was carried out using naive CD4+ T cells sorted from blood. Regarding subset: CD45RA+ positively selected. This TCR came from a man younger than 30 in good health. The V call is TRBV6-1, the J call TRBJ2-7; perhaps TRBD2 as D (5 bases). Here the CDR3 reads CASCPGGYYEQYF. The CDR3 DNA reads as TGTGCCAGCTGTCCCGGAGGATACTACGAGCAGTACTTC.